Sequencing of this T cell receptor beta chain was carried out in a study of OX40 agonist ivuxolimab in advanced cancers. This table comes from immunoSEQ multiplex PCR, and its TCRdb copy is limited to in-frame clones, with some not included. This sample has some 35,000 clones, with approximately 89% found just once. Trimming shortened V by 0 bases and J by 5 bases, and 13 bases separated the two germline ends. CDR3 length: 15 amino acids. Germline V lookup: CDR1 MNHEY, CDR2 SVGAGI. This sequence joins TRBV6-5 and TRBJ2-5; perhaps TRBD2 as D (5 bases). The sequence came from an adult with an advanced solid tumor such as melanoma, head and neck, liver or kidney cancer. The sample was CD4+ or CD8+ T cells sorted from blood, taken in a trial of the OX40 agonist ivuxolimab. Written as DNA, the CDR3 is TGTGCCAGCAGTTACTCGATCGGGAATATGGAGACCCAGTACTTC. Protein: CASSYSIGNMETQYF.